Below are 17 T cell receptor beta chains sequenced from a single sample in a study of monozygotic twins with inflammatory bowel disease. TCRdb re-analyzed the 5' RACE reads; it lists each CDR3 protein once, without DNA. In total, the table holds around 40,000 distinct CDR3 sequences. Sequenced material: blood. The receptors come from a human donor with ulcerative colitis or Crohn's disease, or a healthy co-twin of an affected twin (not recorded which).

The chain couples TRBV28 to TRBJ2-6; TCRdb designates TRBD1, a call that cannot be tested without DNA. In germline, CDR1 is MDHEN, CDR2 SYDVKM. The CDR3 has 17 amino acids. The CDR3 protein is CASSSGTGYSGANVLTF.

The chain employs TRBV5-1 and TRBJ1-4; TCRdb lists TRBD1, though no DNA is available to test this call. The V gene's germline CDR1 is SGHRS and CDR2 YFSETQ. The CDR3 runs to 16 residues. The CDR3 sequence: CASSLVAGGTNEKLFF.

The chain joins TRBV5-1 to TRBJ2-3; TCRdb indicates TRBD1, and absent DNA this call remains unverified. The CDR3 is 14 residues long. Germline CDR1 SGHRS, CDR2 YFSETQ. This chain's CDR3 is CASSPGQTRDTQYF.

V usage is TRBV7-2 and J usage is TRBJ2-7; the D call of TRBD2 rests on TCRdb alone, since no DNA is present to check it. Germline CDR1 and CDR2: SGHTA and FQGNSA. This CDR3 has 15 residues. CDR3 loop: CASIRVGGTNGEQYF.

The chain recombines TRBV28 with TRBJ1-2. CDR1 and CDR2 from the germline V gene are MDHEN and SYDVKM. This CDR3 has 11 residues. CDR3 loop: CASSSKGSDTF.

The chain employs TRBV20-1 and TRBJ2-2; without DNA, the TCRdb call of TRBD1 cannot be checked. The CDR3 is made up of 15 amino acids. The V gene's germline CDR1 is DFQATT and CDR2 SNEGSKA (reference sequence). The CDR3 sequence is CSARKWAGGTGELFF.

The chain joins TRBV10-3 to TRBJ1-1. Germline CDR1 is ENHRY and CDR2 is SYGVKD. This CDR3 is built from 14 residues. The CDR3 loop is CAISESREGTEAFF.

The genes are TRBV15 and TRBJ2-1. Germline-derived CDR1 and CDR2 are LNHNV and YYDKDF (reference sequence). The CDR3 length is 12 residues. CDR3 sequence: CATSNRYNEQFF.

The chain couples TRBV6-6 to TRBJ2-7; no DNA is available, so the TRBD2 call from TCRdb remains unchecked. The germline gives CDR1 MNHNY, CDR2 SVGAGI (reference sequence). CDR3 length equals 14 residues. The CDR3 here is CASSSGTTLSEQYF.

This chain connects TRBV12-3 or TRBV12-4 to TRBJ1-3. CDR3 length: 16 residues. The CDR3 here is CASSLRRTTSGNTIYF.

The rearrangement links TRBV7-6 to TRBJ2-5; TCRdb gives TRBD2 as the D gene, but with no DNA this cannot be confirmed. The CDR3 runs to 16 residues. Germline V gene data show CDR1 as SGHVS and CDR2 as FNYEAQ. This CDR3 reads CASSLGATSQQETQYF.

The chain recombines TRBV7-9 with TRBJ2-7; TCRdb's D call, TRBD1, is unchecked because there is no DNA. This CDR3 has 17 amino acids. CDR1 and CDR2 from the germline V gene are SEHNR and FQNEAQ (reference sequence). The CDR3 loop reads CASSLARPGQGSGEQYF.

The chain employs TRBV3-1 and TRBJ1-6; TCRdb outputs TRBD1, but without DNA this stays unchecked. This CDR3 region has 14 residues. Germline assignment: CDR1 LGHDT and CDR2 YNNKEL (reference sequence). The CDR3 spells CASSPTGGGSPLHF. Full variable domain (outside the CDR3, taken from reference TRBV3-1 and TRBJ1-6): DTAVSQTPKYLVTQMGNDKSIKCEQNLGHDTMYWYKQDSKKFLKIMFSYNNKELIINETVPNRFSPKSPDKAHLNLHINSLELGDSAVYFCASSPTGGGSPLHFGNGTRLTVT.

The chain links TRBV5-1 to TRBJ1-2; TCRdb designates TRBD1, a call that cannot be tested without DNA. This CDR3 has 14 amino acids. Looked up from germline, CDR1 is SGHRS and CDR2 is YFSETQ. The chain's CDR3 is CASSFTGQGVGYTF.

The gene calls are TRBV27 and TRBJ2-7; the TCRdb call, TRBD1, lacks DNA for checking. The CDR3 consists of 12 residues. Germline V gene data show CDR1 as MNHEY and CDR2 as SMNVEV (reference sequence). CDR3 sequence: CASLPGAYEQYF.

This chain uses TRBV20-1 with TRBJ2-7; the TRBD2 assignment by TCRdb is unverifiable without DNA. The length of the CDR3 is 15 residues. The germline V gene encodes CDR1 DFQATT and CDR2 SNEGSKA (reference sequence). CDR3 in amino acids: CSARYPRGGVNKQYF.

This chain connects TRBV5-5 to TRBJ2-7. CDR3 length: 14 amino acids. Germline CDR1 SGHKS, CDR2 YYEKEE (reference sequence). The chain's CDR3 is CASSLILDGYEQYF.